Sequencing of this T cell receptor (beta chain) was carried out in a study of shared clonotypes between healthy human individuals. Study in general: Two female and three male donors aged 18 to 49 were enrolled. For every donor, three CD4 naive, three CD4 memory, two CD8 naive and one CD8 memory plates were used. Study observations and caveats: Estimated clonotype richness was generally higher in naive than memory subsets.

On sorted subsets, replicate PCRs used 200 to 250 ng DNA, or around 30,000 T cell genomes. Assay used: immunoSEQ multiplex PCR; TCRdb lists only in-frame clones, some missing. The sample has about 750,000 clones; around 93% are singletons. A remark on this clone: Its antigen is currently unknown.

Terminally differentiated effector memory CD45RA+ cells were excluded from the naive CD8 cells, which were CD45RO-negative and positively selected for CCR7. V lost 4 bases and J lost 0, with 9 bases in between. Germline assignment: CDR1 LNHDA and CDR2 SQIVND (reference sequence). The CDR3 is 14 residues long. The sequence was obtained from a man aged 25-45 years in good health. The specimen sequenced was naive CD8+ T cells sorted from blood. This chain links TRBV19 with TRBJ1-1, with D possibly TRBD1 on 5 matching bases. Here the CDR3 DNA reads TGTGCCAGTAGTAAAACAGGTATGAACACTGAAGCTTTCTTT. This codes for CASSKTGMNTEAFF.